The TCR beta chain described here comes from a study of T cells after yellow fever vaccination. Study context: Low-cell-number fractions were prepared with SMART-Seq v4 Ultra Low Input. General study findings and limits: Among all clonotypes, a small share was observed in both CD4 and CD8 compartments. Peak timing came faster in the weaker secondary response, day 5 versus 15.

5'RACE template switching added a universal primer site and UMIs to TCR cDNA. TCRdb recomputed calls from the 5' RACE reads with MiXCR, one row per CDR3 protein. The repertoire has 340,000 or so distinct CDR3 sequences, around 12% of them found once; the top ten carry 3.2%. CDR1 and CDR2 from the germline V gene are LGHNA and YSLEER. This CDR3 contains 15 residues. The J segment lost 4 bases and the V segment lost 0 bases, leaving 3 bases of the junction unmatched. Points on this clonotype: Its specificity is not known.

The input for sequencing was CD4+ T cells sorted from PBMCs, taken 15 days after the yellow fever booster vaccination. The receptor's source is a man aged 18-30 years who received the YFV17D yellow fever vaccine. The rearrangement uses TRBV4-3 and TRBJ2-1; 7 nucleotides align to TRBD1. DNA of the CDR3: TGCGCCAGCAGCCAAGAAGGACAGGCTTACAATGAGCAGTTCTTC. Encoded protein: CASSQEGQAYNEQFF.